What follows is one TCR beta chain and its context. Antigen unknown. The CDR3 is 19 amino acids. V lost 5 bases to trimming and J lost 0 bases; unmatched junction nucleotides: 14. Per the germline V gene, CDR1 is LNHDA and CDR2 is SQIVND (reference sequence). PCR involved 60 Vbeta and 13 Jbeta primers. Measured with immunoSEQ multiplex PCR; TCRdb has only the in-frame clones, and not every one. The sample holds some 150,000 clones, around 69% seen once. These data originate in a study of cytomegalovirus exposure and HLA in healthy donors. Notes on the study in general: With further analysis later on, most CMV-associated TCR beta chains appeared HLA-restricted. TCR beta sequences reportedly predicted the HLA-A and HLA-B alleles of most subjects accurately. One later analysis reportedly identified an Asian-associated ancestry cluster that showed fewer N-insertions than the roughly 720-donor mean. Presence/absence comparisons presumed near-even sequencing depth among donors.

This sequence originates from a man aged 55 to 70 in good health and CMV-seronegative. This sequence joins TRBV19 and TRBJ2-1; 9 bases are a match to TRBD2. Sequenced input: PBMCs. The CDR3 spells CASSSLAGRVTSSYNEQFF. The CDR3 coding sequence is TGTGCCAGTAGTTCCCTAGCGGGGAGAGTTACGAGCTCCTACAATGAGCAGTTCTTC.